The rows below give T cell receptor beta chains drawn from one sample of a study of CXCR3-negative and CXCR3-positive naive CD8 T cells. TCRdb reworked the 5' RACE reads into one entry per CDR3 protein, no DNA. This table holds 100,000 to 150,000 distinct CDR3 sequences. The sequencing input was naive CXCR3- CD8+ T cells from blood. These TCRs come from a human donor in good health. Some clones in this sample may be carry-over from other donors' samples. Both conserved end residues are part of each CDR3.

j_call v_call cdr3_aa
TRBJ1-1 TRBV12-3/TRBV12-4 CASSFNGITEAFF
TRBJ2-1 TRBV4-3 CASSQEDRGTLPLNEQFF
TRBJ1-3 TRBV6-5 CASTVGQGSGGNTIYF
TRBJ2-1 TRBV7-9 CASRRTSGYQYNEQFF
TRBJ1-1 TRBV7-9 CASSSGAGEAFF
TRBJ2-1 TRBV4-1 CASSHRETTGTSPDTSSYNEQFF
TRBJ2-1 TRBV29-1 CSVEEGSGHNEQFF
TRBJ1-2 TRBV25-1 CASSDLTDSWDGYTF
TRBJ2-1 TRBV12-3/TRBV12-4 CASRGSSAYNEQFF
TRBJ1-4 TRBV5-1 CASSLGTATNEKLFF
TRBJ2-7 TRBV7-9 CASVTGDAYEQYF
TRBJ2-3 TRBV4-3 CASSHWDHPLPDTQYF